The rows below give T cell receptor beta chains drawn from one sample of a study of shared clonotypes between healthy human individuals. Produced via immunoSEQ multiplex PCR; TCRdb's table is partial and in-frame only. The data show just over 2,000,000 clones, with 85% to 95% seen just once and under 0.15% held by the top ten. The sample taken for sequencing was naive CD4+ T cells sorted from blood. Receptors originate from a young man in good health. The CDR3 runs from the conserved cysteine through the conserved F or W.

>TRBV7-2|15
CASSLDNRSSYEQYF
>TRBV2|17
CASVKGTGSRSGNTIYF
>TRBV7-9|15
CASSLGGTTNEKLFF
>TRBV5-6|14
CASSLDRGGTEAFF
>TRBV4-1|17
CASSQVGGTSSYNEQFF
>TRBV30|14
CAWTGTGLNYGYTF
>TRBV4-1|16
CASSHSGAVAGETQYF
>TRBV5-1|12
CASSSTRVEQYF
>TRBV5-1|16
CASSSPDRAGTDTQYF
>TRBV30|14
CAWSRDSGSGELFF
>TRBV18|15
CASSTLGGSGNTIYF
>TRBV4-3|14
CASSQERDFGEQYF
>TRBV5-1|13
CASSFGLQETQYF
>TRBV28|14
CASRPTGFTNEQYF
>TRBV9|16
CASSDPGQGNTGELFF
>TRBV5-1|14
CASSLQGRGETQYF
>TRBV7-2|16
CASSLVGGISGNTIYF
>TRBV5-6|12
CASSPPTGAEFF
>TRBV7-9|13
CASKQGADEKLFF
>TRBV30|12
CAWEQGVGEQYF
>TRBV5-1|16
CASSSTPQGEGETQYF
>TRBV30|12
CAWRLERVAAFF
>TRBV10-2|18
CASSGVLGLAAVRDTQYF
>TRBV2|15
CASSSGQINNSPLHF
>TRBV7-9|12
CASSLTGAEAFF
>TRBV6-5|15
CASSPGTDMNTEAFF
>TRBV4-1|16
CASSQDLRGFGEKLFF
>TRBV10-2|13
CASSAGVNEKLFF
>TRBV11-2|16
CASSSLGGLAVPEQYF
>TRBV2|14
CASRGGTNTGELFF
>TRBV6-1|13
CASVRGKGNTQYF
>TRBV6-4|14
CASSHGTVTYEQYF
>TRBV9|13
CASSLGTAEKLFF
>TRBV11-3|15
CASSPAADGANVLTF
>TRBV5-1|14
CASSGAREADTQYF
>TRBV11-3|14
CASSSPLGTDTQYF
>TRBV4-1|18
CASTRPPVPPTSGTEAFF
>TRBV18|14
CASSPGGWQETQYF
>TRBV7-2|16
CASIERAGGPTGELFF
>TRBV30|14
CAWSRQGGNEKLFF
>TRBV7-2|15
CASSQAGYSYNEQFF
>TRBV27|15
CASSLGTSGAYEQYF
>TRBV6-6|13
CASSYAQNQPQHF
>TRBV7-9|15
CASSGTGSGANVLTF
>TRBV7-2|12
CASSQLAGEQFF
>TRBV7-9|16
CASSFGTATTNEKLFF
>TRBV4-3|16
CASSQEGTGLGETQYF
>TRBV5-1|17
CASSLAWQGAPQETQYF
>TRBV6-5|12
CASSRRGYEQYF
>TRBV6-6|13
CASRDSSYNEQFF
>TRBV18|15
CASSPGGTHLYEQYF
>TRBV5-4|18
CASSLASGLAANSYEQYF
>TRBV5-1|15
CASSLEGQENSPLHF
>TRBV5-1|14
CASSLGGATDTQYF
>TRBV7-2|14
CASSHTRGPYEQYF
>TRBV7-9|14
CASRPGAGGYEQYF